The T cell receptor beta chain under discussion was sequenced for a study of T cells in Graves' hyperthyroidism and ophthalmopathy. This CDR3 region has 16 residues. V was shortened by 3 bases and J by 8 bases, with 20 bases between the two germline ends. Germline assignment: CDR1 MDHEN and CDR2 SYDVKM. Template material for amplifying TCR beta CDR3 regions consisted of RNA transcripts. During a first-round RT-PCR of the TCR CDR3, the HTBI primer set was used. TCRdb passed the multiplex PCR reads through MiXCR, listing each CDR3 protein once. The table shows over 550,000 distinct CDR3 sequences, with 16% occurring only once. A few counts support this clonotype.

Sample: blood. The sequence was collected from a woman in her late teens or twenties with Graves' hyperthyroidism. The chain carries TRBV28 and TRBJ1-5, with a tentative D call TRBD1 (5 bases). CDR3 bases: TGTGCCAGCAGTTTGGCCCGACAAGGGGCTCTCAAGCCCCAGCATTTT. It encodes CASSLARQGALKPQHF.